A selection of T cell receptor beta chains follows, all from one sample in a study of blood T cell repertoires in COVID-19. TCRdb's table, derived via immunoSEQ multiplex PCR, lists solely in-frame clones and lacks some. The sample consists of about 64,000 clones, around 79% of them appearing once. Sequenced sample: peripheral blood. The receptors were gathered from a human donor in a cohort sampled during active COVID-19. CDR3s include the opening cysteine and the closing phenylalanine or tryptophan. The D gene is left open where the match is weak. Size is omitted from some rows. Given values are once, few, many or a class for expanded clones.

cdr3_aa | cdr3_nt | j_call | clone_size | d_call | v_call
CASSLYGRGSNQPQHF | TGTGCCAGCAGTTTATACGGCAGGGGAAGCAATCAGCCCCAGCATTTT | TRBJ1-5 | few | NA | TRBV28
CASSPLAGMSYNEQFF | TGTGCCAGCAGCCCTTTGGCGGGCATGTCCTACAATGAGCAGTTCTTC | TRBJ2-1 | NA | NA | TRBV5-6
CASSAGVQETQYF | TGTGCCAGTAGCGCGGGAGTCCAAGAGACCCAGTACTTC | TRBJ2-5 | NA | TRBD2 | TRBV19
CACGTSAADTQYF | TGTGCCTGCGGGACTAGTGCCGCAGATACGCAGTATTTT | TRBJ2-3 | NA | TRBD2 | TRBV30
CASRDQIAGVEQFF | TGCGCCAGCAGGGATCAGATAGCGGGAGTTGAGCAGTTCTTC | TRBJ2-1 | NA | TRBD2 | TRBV4-1
CASSFRRNTQYF | TGTGCCAGCAGTTTCAGGCGTAATACGCAGTATTTT | TRBJ2-3 | NA | NA | TRBV28
CASSLSGGRQPQHF | TGTGCCAGCAGTTTATCCGGGGGGCGTCAGCCCCAGCATTTT | TRBJ1-5 | NA | NA | TRBV28
CASSWTGEETQYF | TGTGCCAGCAGCTGGACAGGGGAAGAGACCCAGTACTTC | TRBJ2-5 | once | TRBD1 | TRBV7-2
CAWSQGQSDTIYF | TGTGCCTGGAGCCAAGGACAGTCGGACACCATATATTTT | TRBJ1-3 | NA | NA | TRBV30
CASSLVRGTVNQPQHF | TGTGCCAGCAGCTTAGTACGGGGGACAGTTAATCAGCCCCAGCATTTT | TRBJ1-5 | NA | TRBD1 | TRBV7-2
CASSPVLVSNQPQHF | TGTGCCAGCAGTCCGGTGTTGGTGAGCAATCAGCCCCAGCATTTT | TRBJ1-5 | NA | NA | TRBV28
CASSPGVYSNQPQHF | TGTGCCAGCAGTCCGGGGGTATATAGCAATCAGCCCCAGCATTTT | TRBJ1-5 | few | NA | TRBV6-5
CASSQDVGAYTDTQYF | TGTGCCAGCAGCCAAGATGTGGGAGCCTACACAGATACGCAGTATTTT | TRBJ2-3 | NA | NA | TRBV3-1/TRBV3-2
CASSLGTLNTEAFF | TGCGCCAGCAGCTTGGGTACTCTGAACACTGAAGCTTTCTTT | TRBJ1-1 | medium-sized | NA | TRBV5-1
CASRRRQTTDTQYF | TGTGCCAGCAGACGACGACAGACCACAGATACGCAGTATTTT | TRBJ2-3 | NA | NA | TRBV6-5
CASSQASGGRNYGYTF | TGTGCCAGCAGCCAGGCCAGCGGGGGGAGGAACTATGGCTACACCTTC | TRBJ1-2 | NA | NA | TRBV4-2
CASSLTPLEQFF | TGTGCCAGCAGCTTAACGCCTCTAGAGCAGTTCTTC | TRBJ2-1 | NA | NA | TRBV11-3
CASSLGPAYNEQFF | TGTGCCAGCAGCTTAGGTCCAGCCTACAATGAGCAGTTCTTC | TRBJ2-1 | NA | NA | TRBV7-2
CAISESGRDRPNYGYTF | TGTGCCATCAGTGAGTCCGGTAGGGACAGGCCTAACTATGGCTACACCTTC | TRBJ1-2 | NA | TRBD1 | TRBV10-3
CASSVTGGSSTDTQYF | TGTGCCAGCAGCGTTACAGGGGGCTCGTCCACAGATACGCAGTATTTT | TRBJ2-3 | NA | TRBD1 | TRBV9
CASGWVGTTGLPYEQYF | TGTGCTAGTGGTTGGGTTGGTACTACAGGTTTGCCCTACGAGCAGTACTTC | TRBJ2-7 | once | NA | TRBV12-5
CASSSRTGVYEKLFF | TGTGCCAGCAGCTCGCGGACAGGGGTATACGAAAAACTGTTTTTT | TRBJ1-4 | few | TRBD1 | TRBV9
CATSETGQFYGYTF | TGTGCCACCAGTGAAACGGGACAGTTCTATGGCTACACCTTC | TRBJ1-2 | NA | TRBD1 | TRBV24-1